The clone carrying this T cell receptor (beta chain) was observed a handful of times. Its antigen is as yet unknown. This entry comes from a study of shared clonotypes between healthy human individuals. CD8 cells regarded as naive lacked CD45RO, were positively chosen for CCR7, and omitted terminally differentiated effector memory CD45RA+ cells. For every subset, genomic DNA was evenly distributed across several immunoSEQ plates. Method: immunoSEQ multiplex PCR; TCRdb's copy keeps in-frame clones and lacks some. Of some 2 million clones in the sample, roughly 94% are singletons; the top ten hold 0.9% to 1.3%. Looked up from germline, CDR1 is SEHNR and CDR2 is FQNEAQ (reference sequence). The CDR3 has 15 residues. V lost 2 bases to trimming and J lost 11 bases, with 21 bases between them. Study-wide findings and caveats: An anticipated effect of sequencing depth on clonotype sharing among donors was recognized.

This TCR was recovered from a man between 18 and 35 years old in good health. Sequencing was carried out using naive CD8+ T cells sorted from blood. The chain employs TRBV7-9 and TRBJ1-1; D not resolved. CDR3 coding DNA: TGTGCCAGCAGCTTAATCGTGGAAGGCGGTGAAGCGGCTTTCTTT. Translating it yields CASSLIVEGGEAAFF.